Shown below are 28 T cell receptor beta chains from a single sample sequenced in a study of blood T cell repertoires in COVID-19. TCRdb's table, derived via immunoSEQ multiplex PCR, lists solely in-frame clones and lacks some. The sample has 300,000 to 400,000 clones, approximately 92% seen once. The material sequenced was PBMCs or T cells enriched from blood (not recorded which). These receptor sequences come from a man in his late teens or twenties who had recovered from COVID-19.

The chain joins TRBV7-8 to TRBJ2-2; TRBD2 matches 10 bases. This CDR3 is 18 amino acids long. V shed 5 bases and J 4 bases; nucleotides not matched to a gene: 13. Germline V gene sequence: CDR1 SGHVS, CDR2 FQNEAQ. The CDR3 reads CASSTRGSGRAGTGELFF. The CDR3 DNA reads TGTGCCAGCAGCACCCGGGGGAGCGGGAGGGCTGGCACCGGGGAGCTGTTTTTT.

This chain joins TRBV5-1 and TRBJ2-3, with 7 bases that match TRBD2. The CDR3 consists of 16 residues. Per the germline V gene, CDR1 is SGHRS and CDR2 is YFSETQ. V trimming: 0 bases; J trimming: 2 bases; junction bases outside the gene matches: 6. The CDR3 here is CASSLDQAGYTDTQYF. The CDR3 DNA reads TGCGCCAGCAGCTTGGACCAAGCGGGGTACACAGATACGCAGTATTTT.

V gene TRBV6-2 or TRBV6-3 combines with J gene TRBJ1-5; 9 nucleotides match TRBD1. J gave up 6 bases and V 6 bases, and 9 bases lay outside the gene matches. The CDR3 has 15 amino acids. Germline CDR1 and CDR2: MNHEY and SVGEGT. DNA for the CDR3: TGTGCCAGCAGCCCGGGACAGGGAGGAAGTCAGCCCCAGCATTTT. The encoded protein is CASSPGQGGSQPQHF.

V is TRBV11-1 and J is TRBJ2-7; 8 nucleotides align to TRBD2. Trimming removed 5 bases from V and 2 bases from J; junction bases left unmatched: 8. In germline, CDR1 is SGHAT, CDR2 FQDESV (reference sequence). CDR3 length: 15 amino acids. The DNA for the CDR3 is TGTGCCAGCAGCCCGAGCGGGAGTGGTCCCTACGAGCAGTACTTC. Translating it yields CASSPSGSGPYEQYF.

V and J are TRBV13 and TRBJ1-2, with no clear D. V lost 2 bases, J lost 5 bases, and 6 bases lay in between. Looked up from germline, CDR1 is PRHDT and CDR2 is FYEKMQ (reference sequence). The CDR3 runs 12 residues. Here the CDR3 reads CASSLYNYGYTF. In nucleotides, the CDR3 is TGTGCCAGCAGCTTATACAATTATGGCTACACCTTC.

This rearrangement joins TRBV18 to TRBJ1-1; TRBD1 agrees at 7 bases. J gave up 5 bases and V 6 bases, and 9 bases lay outside the gene matches. The CDR3 consists of 14 residues. The germline V gene has CDR1 KGHSH and CDR2 LQKENI. The CDR3 DNA sequence: TGTGCCAGCTCCGAGGCGGAGGGGGCGACTGAAGCTTTCTTT. It translates to CASSEAEGATEAFF. Supplemented by reference TRBV18 and TRBJ1-1, the full variable domain reads NAGVMQNPRHLVRRRGQEARLRCSPMKGHSHVYWYRQLPEEGLKFMVYLQKENIIDESGMPKERFSAEFPKEGPSILRIQQVVRGDSAAYFCASSEAEGATEAFFGQGTRLTVV.

The chain employs TRBV19 and TRBJ2-3; the match to TRBD1 covers 7 bases. The V segment lost 6 bases and the J segment 4 bases; nucleotides outside the gene matches: 7. The CDR3 sequence is 14 residues long. Germline CDR1 LNHDA, CDR2 SQIVND (reference sequence). The CDR3 nucleotides read TGTGCCAGTAGCAACAGGGGTGCAGCAGATACGCAGTATTTT. Translated, it gives CASSNRGAADTQYF. Looking up the rest from reference TRBV19 and TRBJ2-3 gives the full variable domain: DGGITQSPKYLFRKEGQNVTLSCEQNLNHDAMYWYRQDPGQGLRLIYYSQIVNDFQKGDIAEGYSVSREKKESFPLTVTSAQKNPTAFYLCASSNRGAADTQYFGPGTRLTVL.

The chain has TRBV11-2 and TRBJ1-1; D call uncertain. The V gene's germline CDR1 is SGHAT and CDR2 FQNNGV. This CDR3 region has 15 residues. The germline V and J ends were trimmed by 5 bases and 0 bases, with 13 bases remaining between them. CDR3 nucleotide sequence: TGTGCCAGCAGCCGCCGGACTCAGATGAACACTGAAGCTTTCTTT. Amino acids: CASSRRTQMNTEAFF.

V and J are TRBV4-1 and TRBJ2-1; the D gene is possibly TRBD1 (5 bases). Trimming left V 4 bases short and J 7 bases short, with 11 bases between. This CDR3 is 13 amino acids long. Germline lookup yields CDR1 MGHRA and CDR2 YSYEKL. The CDR3 nucleotides read TGCGCCAGCAGCCTTCAGGGTGCTAATGAGCAGTTCTTC. This encodes CASSLQGANEQFF.

This sequence joins TRBV3-1 (or the pseudogene TRBV3-2) and TRBJ2-5, with D tentatively TRBD2 (6 bases). Germline V lookup: CDR1 LGHDT, CDR2 YNNKEL (reference sequence). With 0 bases removed from V and 5 bases from J, the gap between germline ends came to 10 bases. This CDR3 spans 14 amino acids. CDR3 nucleotide sequence: TGTGCCAGCAGCCAAGATGGAGGGAGGGAGACCCAGTACTTC. This gives the protein CASSQDGGRETQYF.

The V call is TRBV10-3, the J call TRBJ1-2, with D perhaps TRBD1 (5 bases). The V end lost 6 bases, the J end lost 7 bases, and 12 bases lay between the germline ends. Germline values: CDR1 ENHRY, CDR2 SYGVKD. The CDR3 contains 12 residues. CDR3 bases: TGTGCCATCAGGCAGACAGAGCTTGGCTACACCTTC. Encoded protein: CAIRQTELGYTF.

V is TRBV10-3 and J is TRBJ2-1; D ambiguous. CDR1 is ENHRY, CDR2 SYGVKD, per germline. The CDR3 spans 12 residues. Trimming pared 3 bases from V and 6 bases from J, leaving 6 bases between. CDR3 loop: CAISENSNEQFF. The CDR3 DNA sequence: TGTGCCATCAGTGAAAATAGCAATGAGCAGTTCTTC.

The chain joins TRBV11-2 to TRBJ2-1; 7 nucleotides line up with TRBD2. Trimming cost V 0 bases and J 8 bases; bases outside gene matches: 7. The CDR3 length is 15 residues. CDR1 SGHAT and CDR2 FQNNGV come from the germline V gene. The CDR3 DNA is TGTGCCAGCAGCTTAGATCCCGGACTAGTCTATGAGCAGTTCTTC. It yields the protein CASSLDPGLVYEQFF. Using reference TRBV11-2 and TRBJ2-1 for the parts outside the CDR3, the full variable domain is EAGVAQSPRYKIIEKRQSVAFWCNPISGHATLYWYQQILGQGPKLLIQFQNNGVVDDSQLPKDRFSAERLKGVDSTLKIQPAKLEDSAVYLCASSLDPGLVYEQFFGPGTRLTVL.

On this clone: Other nucleotide sequences in the sample specify the same CDR3. The CDR3 is CASSPGTGNTGELFF. CDR3 sequence (DNA): TGTGCCAGCTCACCAGGGACAGGGAACACCGGGGAGCTGTTTTTT. This rearrangement joins TRBV18 to TRBJ2-2; 8 bases are a match to TRBD1. This CDR3 has 15 amino acids. Germline V gives CDR1 KGHSH, CDR2 LQKENI. Losses at the gene ends were 2 bases for V and 1 base for J; bases not matched to a gene: 0.

The gene calls are TRBV9 and TRBJ2-1; 8 bases align to TRBD2. The CDR3 contains 17 residues. Germline lookup yields CDR1 SGDLS and CDR2 YYNGEE. Trimming removed 3 bases from V and 7 bases from J; junction bases left unmatched: 15. CDR3 region: CASSAQVVAGTSNEQFF. Written as DNA, the CDR3 is TGTGCCAGCAGCGCCCAGGTCGTAGCGGGGACTAGTAATGAGCAGTTCTTC. The full variable domain, in which reference TRBV9 and TRBJ2-1 provide the parts outside the CDR3, is DSGVTQTPKHLITATGQRVTLRCSPRSGDLSVYWYQQSLDQGLQFLIQYYNGEERAKGNILERFSAQQFPDLHSELNLSSLELGDSALYFCASSAQVVAGTSNEQFFGPGTRLTVL.

This rearrangement joins TRBV6-2 or TRBV6-3 to TRBJ2-5, with TRBD2 identical over 9 bases. Trimming took 2 bases from V and 1 from J; bases not matched to a gene: 5. CDR1 is MNHEY, CDR2 SVGEGT, per germline. The CDR3 has 16 residues. CDR3 sequence (DNA): TGTGCCAGCAGTTACACGCTAGCGGGGCCCCAAGAGACCCAGTACTTC. This translates into CASSYTLAGPQETQYF.

The V and J genes are TRBV5-6 and TRBJ2-6; D not certain. This CDR3 has 14 residues. Germline assignment: CDR1 SGHDT and CDR2 YYEEEE. Trimming cost V 6 bases and J 0 bases, with 7 bases left between them. The CDR3 bases are TGTGCCAGCAACTCCAACTCTGGGGCCAACGTCCTGACTTTC. Translation: CASNSNSGANVLTF.

V and J are TRBV6-5 and TRBJ1-1, with D tentatively TRBD1 (6 bases). Germline CDR1 and CDR2: MNHEY and SVGAGI. V lost 0 bases to trimming and J lost 11 bases, with 10 bases between them. This CDR3 contains 12 residues. The CDR3 region is CASSYSGHTAFF. The CDR3 coding sequence is TGTGCCAGCAGTTACTCGGGACATACGGCTTTCTTT.

This clone was found a few times. The chain links TRBV11-1 to TRBJ1-2; tentatively, D is TRBD1 (6 bases). This CDR3 has 15 residues. The germline V and J ends were trimmed by 4 bases and 7 bases, with 19 bases remaining between them. Germline CDR1 is SGHAT and CDR2 is FQDESV (reference sequence). The CDR3 coding sequence is TGTGCCAGCAGCTCCTCAAGGGGGGGCTCGGTTGGCTACACCTTC. The encoded protein is CASSSSRGGSVGYTF.

This chain connects TRBV28 to TRBJ2-1; 7 nucleotides align to TRBD1. CDR1 and CDR2 (germline): MDHEN, SYDVKM. CDR3 size: 16 residues. V shed 5 bases, J shed 2 bases, and the junction held 9 bases outside the gene matches. Here the CDR3 reads CASSAPQGITYNEQFF. Here the CDR3 DNA reads TGTGCCAGCAGTGCCCCACAGGGGATTACCTACAATGAGCAGTTCTTC.

This clone was counted a single time. CDR3 loop: CAISERVSGTYQETQYF. The CDR3 nucleotides read TGTGCCATCAGTGAAAGGGTTAGCGGGACGTACCAAGAGACCCAGTACTTC. V usage is TRBV10-3 and J usage is TRBJ2-5; TRBD2 matches 8 bases. Germline loops: CDR1 ENHRY, CDR2 SYGVKD. J was trimmed by 0 bases and V by 3 bases; bases with no gene match: 9. The CDR3 has 17 amino acids.

For the CDR3, the DNA is TGTGCCACCACGCCTCGACAGTGGAATGAAAAACTGTTTTTT. As protein: CATTPRQWNEKLFF. V is TRBV6-5 and J is TRBJ1-4, with a tentative D call TRBD1 (5 bases). This CDR3 comprises 14 residues. Between the trimmed V and J ends, which lost 10 bases and 5 bases, there was a span of 17 bases. Germline V gene data show CDR1 as MNHEY and CDR2 as SVGAGI.

The V gene is TRBV7-9, the J gene TRBJ1-4; 11 positions match TRBD1. After removal of 6 bases from V and 10 bases from J, the junction contained 7 bases not matched to a gene. This CDR3 is built from 14 residues. Per germline, CDR1 SEHNR and CDR2 FQNEAQ (reference sequence). The CDR3 loop reads CASRTDRGLGKLFF. The CDR3 DNA reads as TGTGCCAGCAGAACGGACAGGGGGCTTGGAAAACTGTTTTTT.

The chain uses TRBV19 and TRBJ2-5; tentatively, D is TRBD2 (6 bases). V lost 6 bases and J 5 bases, leaving 19 bases between the germline ends. Germline CDR1 and CDR2: LNHDA and SQIVND (reference sequence). This CDR3 has 15 amino acids. CDR3 residues: CASSSWRGPRETQYF. The CDR3 region has the DNA TGTGCCAGTAGCTCCTGGCGGGGCCCCCGGGAGACCCAGTACTTC.

The V gene is TRBV5-6, the J gene TRBJ2-2, with 7 bases matching TRBD2. The J segment lost 4 bases and the V segment lost 1 base, leaving 4 bases of the junction unmatched. Germline V gives CDR1 SGHDT, CDR2 YYEEEE. This CDR3 spans 15 amino acids. The CDR3 loop reads CASSLRLASTGELFF. The CDR3 nucleotides read TGTGCCAGCAGCTTGCGACTAGCTAGCACCGGGGAGCTGTTTTTT.

V and J are TRBV7-3 and TRBJ1-1, with 8 positions matching TRBD1. The germline CDR1 and CDR2 sequences are SGHTA and FQGTGA. J gave up 1 base and V 8 bases, and 0 bases lay outside the gene matches. This CDR3 is 12 amino acids long. The CDR3 loop reads CASGTGNTEAFF. DNA for the CDR3: TGTGCCAGCGGGACAGGGAACACTGAAGCTTTCTTT.

V is TRBV5-1 and J is TRBJ2-5; weak D call: TRBD2 (6 bases). CDR3 length: 14 amino acids. Trimming shortened V by 4 bases and J by 3 bases, and 13 bases separated the two germline ends. Germline V gene sequence: CDR1 SGHRS, CDR2 YFSETQ. The CDR3 spells CASSKTGVEETQYF. The DNA for the CDR3 is TGCGCCAGCAGCAAGACGGGGGTGGAAGAGACCCAGTACTTC.

The rearrangement joins TRBV4-1 to TRBJ2-2; 9 nucleotides align to TRBD1. Germline V CDR1 and CDR2: MGHRA, YSYEKL. CDR3 length: 16 amino acids. The J segment lost 6 bases and the V segment lost 2 bases, leaving 7 bases of the junction unmatched. CDR3 residues: CASSQKLGQGPGELFF. CDR3 bases: TGCGCCAGCAGCCAAAAATTGGGACAGGGTCCCGGGGAGCTGTTTTTT.